This TCR beta chain was obtained from a study of blood T cells in healthy people across ages. Study results and caveats: The diversity estimates, figures obtained from one million T cells, were considered underestimates. TCR beta diversity was tightly associated with the proportion of naive T cells. PBMCs that were unsorted prevented a conclusive naive versus antigen-experienced comparison.

It was with a sample-barcoded 5' primer and a J-beta primer mix that a second PCR of about 7 to 12 cycles was run. Each cDNA molecule was tagged by a template-switch adaptor with 12 random nucleotides. TCRdb reanalysed the 5' RACE reads using MiXCR and keeps one entry per CDR3 protein. This sample carries about 650,000 distinct CDR3 sequences, over 40% of them seen once, and the ten largest clones take about 13%. Remarks on this clonotype: The antigen remains undetermined.

The V and J ends lost 3 bases and 4 bases respectively, with 19 bases between them. The V gene's germline CDR1 is SNHLY and CDR2 FYNNEI. The CDR3 totals 17 residues. The sequenced sample was blood. The V gene is TRBV2, the J gene TRBJ2-1; D ambiguous. The TCR comes from a woman aged 80 or over in good health. CDR3 bases: TGTGCCAGCAGTGAGTATAACAACCCACGGCTGTACAATGAGCAGTTCTTC. Residues: CASSEYNNPRLYNEQFF.